These 3 T cell receptor beta chains originate from one sample sequenced in a study of T cell repertoires in cytomegalovirus infection. TCRdb re-analysed the reads in MiXCR, keeping a single row per CDR3 protein. The table has 640,000 or so distinct CDR3 sequences, about 30% seen once. No antigen has been assigned to these receptors. The source was cultured PBMCs, collected from culture after CMV antigen stimulation. These receptors were taken from a human donor in good health (CMV status not recorded). Some clones in this sample may be carry-over from other donors' samples.

This clonotype was seen more than once but under ten times. The chain carries TRBV7-2 and TRBJ2-7; maybe TRBD1 (6 bases). The CDR3 is made up of 17 amino acids. Deletions cut 3 bases from V and 1 base from J, with 19 bases between. Germline V gives CDR1 SGHTA, CDR2 FQGNSA. This CDR3 reads CASSFRPLGAMSYEQYF. The CDR3 coding sequence is TGTGCCAGCAGCTTTCGACCTTTGGGGGCTATGTCCTACGAGCAGTACTTC.

The chain uses TRBV18 and TRBJ1-6; no clear D gene. Trimming left V 0 bases short and J 7 bases short, with 13 bases between. The CDR3 spans 16 residues. Germline assignment: CDR1 KGHSH and CDR2 LQKENI. The DNA of the CDR3 is TGTGCCAGCTCACCACCGAATCGGGTGGAGAATTCACCCCTCCACTTT. Translated, it gives CASSPPNRVENSPLHF.

V usage is TRBV10-2 and J usage is TRBJ2-1; TRBD2 aligns across 12 bases. CDR1 is WSHSY, CDR2 SAAADI, per germline. After removal of 4 bases from V and 10 bases from J, the junction contained 8 bases not matched to a gene. There are 15 residues in the CDR3. The chain's CDR3 is CASSGRSSGRGEQFF. The DNA for the CDR3 is TGCGCCAGCAGTGGGCGGTCTAGCGGGAGGGGAGAGCAGTTCTTC.